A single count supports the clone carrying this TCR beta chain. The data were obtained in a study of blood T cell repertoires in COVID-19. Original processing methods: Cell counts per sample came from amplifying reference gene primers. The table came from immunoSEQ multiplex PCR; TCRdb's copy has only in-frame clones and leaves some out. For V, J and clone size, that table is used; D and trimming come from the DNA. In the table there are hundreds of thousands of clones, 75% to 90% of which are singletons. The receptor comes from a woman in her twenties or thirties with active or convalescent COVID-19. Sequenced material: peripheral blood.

In nucleotides, the CDR3 is TGTGCCAGCAGCCCCCCCGGGTCATCTTACGGGAATGAGCAGTTCTTC. Encoded protein: CASSPPGSSYGNEQFF. This chain connects TRBV16 to TRBJ2-1; no clear D gene. The V end lost 4 bases, the J end lost 7 bases, and 20 bases lay between the germline ends. The CDR3 consists of 16 residues. The germline V gene encodes CDR1 KGHSY and CDR2 FQNENV.